Listed here are 17 T cell receptor beta chains from one sample, sequenced in a study of blood T cell repertoires in COVID-19. Only in-frame clones appear in the TCRdb table, and some are missing; sequencing was by immunoSEQ multiplex PCR. The sample consists of over 300,000 clones, roughly 90% of them appearing once. Sequencing used PBMCs or T cells enriched from blood (not recorded which). The receptor set was obtained from a woman in her 40s who had recovered from COVID-19.

This clone was observed a single time. The chain uses TRBV4-3 and TRBJ2-3, with D tentatively TRBD2 (6 bases). Germline CDR1 LGHNA, CDR2 YSLEER. V was shortened by 1 base and J by 5 bases, with 10 bases between the two germline ends. The CDR3 runs 14 residues. CDR3 loop: CASSQGGIQDTQYF. The CDR3 DNA reads as TGCGCCAGCAGCCAAGGCGGGATCCAAGATACGCAGTATTTT.

This clone was seen once. The J gene is TRBJ2-7, the V gene TRBV28; D remains unclear. CDR3 length: 12 amino acids. Germline-derived CDR1 and CDR2 are MDHEN and SYDVKM. Trimming took 8 bases from V and 3 from J, leaving 11 bases between them. CDR3 nucleotide sequence: TGTGCCAGCGATTCTTTCGGCTACGAGCAGTACTTC. This translates into CASDSFGYEQYF.

CDR3 nucleotide sequence: TGTGCCAGCAGTCGGGGACAGAACACTGAAGCTTTCTTT. Residues: CASSRGQNTEAFF. The V and J genes are TRBV2 and TRBJ1-1; D is possibly TRBD1 (6 bases). Trimming stripped 5 bases from V and 1 base from J, with 8 bases between. CDR3 length: 13 amino acids. Per germline, CDR1 SNHLY and CDR2 FYNNEI. Filled out from reference TRBV2 and TRBJ1-1, the complete variable domain reads EPEVTQTPSHQVTQMGQEVILRCVPISNHLYFYWYRQILGQKVEFLVSFYNNEISEKSEIFDDQFSVERPDGSNFTLKIRSTKLEDSAMYFCASSRGQNTEAFFGQGTRLTVV.

The chain recombines TRBV9 with TRBJ2-7; weak D call: TRBD1 (5 bases). This CDR3 spans 14 amino acids. The V gene's germline CDR1 is SGDLS and CDR2 YYNGEE. The germline V and J ends were trimmed by 0 bases and 5 bases, with 12 bases remaining between them. CDR3 in amino acids: CASSVAGTGHEQYF. As DNA, the CDR3 is TGTGCCAGCAGCGTAGCTGGAACAGGCCACGAGCAGTACTTC.

The chain employs TRBV28 and TRBJ1-2; TRBD1 agrees at 7 bases. Germline lookup yields CDR1 MDHEN and CDR2 SYDVKM. Trimming took 5 bases from V and 5 from J; bases not matched to a gene: 11. The CDR3 contains 15 residues. This CDR3 reads CASSPQGTVSYGYTF. The CDR3 DNA reads TGTGCCAGCAGTCCACAGGGGACAGTAAGTTATGGCTACACCTTC.

The V gene is TRBV2, the J gene TRBJ2-1; D gene unclear. The length of the CDR3 is 13 residues. The germline V and J ends were trimmed by 2 bases and 4 bases, with 6 bases remaining between them. Germline V gene lookup returns CDR1 SNHLY and CDR2 FYNNEI. The CDR3 nucleotides read TGTGCCAGCAGTGAATCCAATTACAATGAGCAGTTCTTC. Its translation: CASSESNYNEQFF.

Only a few counts were recorded for this clone. This chain joins TRBV28 and TRBJ1-6; D is perhaps TRBD1 (6 bases). The CDR3 consists of 16 residues. Deletions cut 6 bases from V and 7 bases from J, with 19 bases between. Germline assignment: CDR1 MDHEN and CDR2 SYDVKM. The CDR3 sequence: CASRGGGAMENSPLHF. The CDR3 DNA follows: TGTGCCAGCAGGGGCGGGGGGGCAATGGAGAATTCACCCCTCCACTTT. Filled out from reference TRBV28 and TRBJ1-6, the complete variable domain reads DVKVTQSSRYLVKRTGEKVFLECVQDMDHENMFWYRQDPGLGLRLIYFSYDVKMKEKGDIPEGYSVSREKKERFSLILESASTNQTSMYLCASRGGGAMENSPLHFGNGTRLTVT.

Here the CDR3 reads CASSPQHRSPLHF. CDR3 sequence (DNA): TGTGCCAGCTCACCCCAACACAGGTCACCCCTCCACTTT. J is TRBJ1-6 and V is TRBV18; a weak D match, TRBD1 (5 bases). V lost 3 bases and J 10 bases, leaving 10 bases between the germline ends. Germline CDR1 is KGHSH and CDR2 is LQKENI. This CDR3 is built from 13 residues.

The chain employs TRBV9 and TRBJ1-6; TRBD1 might be the D (5 bases). Germline CDR1 reads SGDLS; CDR2 reads YYNGEE. The CDR3 runs 13 residues. The V and J ends lost 3 bases and 6 bases respectively, with 7 bases between them. The CDR3, as DNA: TGTGCCAGCAGCGCCGGGGGTAATTCACCCCTCCACTTT. Protein: CASSAGGNSPLHF. The full variable domain, rest sourced from reference TRBV9 and TRBJ1-6, is DSGVTQTPKHLITATGQRVTLRCSPRSGDLSVYWYQQSLDQGLQFLIQYYNGEERAKGNILERFSAQQFPDLHSELNLSSLELGDSALYFCASSAGGNSPLHFGNGTRLTVT.

DNA for the CDR3: TGTGCCAGCAGCCACCTCAGTCGGGGGACTGAAGCTTTCTTT. As protein: CASSHLSRGTEAFF. The chain couples TRBV3-1 (or the pseudogene TRBV3-2) to TRBJ1-1; TRBD1 might be the D (5 bases). Germline CDR1 is LGHDT and CDR2 is YNNKEL (reference sequence). This CDR3 is 14 amino acids long. Trimming removed 3 bases at V and 5 bases at J, with 13 bases between.

The DNA for the CDR3 is TGTGCCAGCAGTTGGGGACTAGCGGGGGGGACTGAGCAGTTCTTC. Amino acid sequence: CASSWGLAGGTEQFF. The chain has TRBV27 and TRBJ2-1; 16 nucleotides agree with TRBD2. This CDR3 is built from 15 residues. Germline V gene data show CDR1 as MNHEY and CDR2 as SMNVEV (reference sequence). V trimming: 4 bases; J trimming: 9 bases; junction bases outside the gene matches: 3.

The genes are TRBV7-9 and TRBJ2-6, with unresolved D. The length of the CDR3 is 12 residues. The V gene lost 10 bases and the J gene lost 3 bases, with 7 bases spanning the gap. CDR1 is SEHNR, CDR2 FQNEAQ, per germline (reference sequence). For the CDR3, the DNA is TGTGCCACAAGAGGTGGGGCCAACGTCCTGACTTTC. Translation gives CATRGGANVLTF.

This clone was found once. CDR3 sequence: CASIPPTDLAGAIQETQYF. Here the CDR3 DNA reads TGTGCCAGCATACCCCCTACGGATCTAGCGGGAGCCATCCAAGAGACCCAGTACTTC. The chain combines TRBV4-2 with TRBJ2-5; 10 bases are a match to TRBD2. CDR1 is LGHNA and CDR2 is YNFKEQ in the germline V gene. This CDR3 spans 19 amino acids. Trimming at V came to 7 bases and at J to 1 base, leaving 18 bases not matched to a gene.

The V and J genes are TRBV4-3 and TRBJ2-1; 8 bases are shared with TRBD2. CDR1 is LGHNA, CDR2 YSLEER, per germline. The CDR3 is made up of 16 amino acids. The V and J ends lost 0 bases and 4 bases, in that order; junction bases with no gene match: 5. The CDR3 protein is CASSQDGGGSYNEQFF. The CDR3 DNA is TGCGCCAGCAGCCAAGACGGCGGGGGGTCATACAATGAGCAGTTCTTC.

J is TRBJ2-2 and V is TRBV7-2, with D tentatively TRBD2 (6 bases). Germline V gene data show CDR1 as SGHTA and CDR2 as FQGNSA. V lost 1 base to trimming and J lost 2 bases, with 14 bases between them. This CDR3 has 17 amino acids. CDR3 sequence (DNA): TGTGCCAGCAGCTTAGTCGCCCGGGACTCTAACACCGGGGAGCTGTTTTTT. This codes for CASSLVARDSNTGELFF.

This chain uses TRBV28 with TRBJ1-1, with a tentative D call TRBD1 (6 bases). The germline CDR1 and CDR2 sequences are MDHEN and SYDVKM. The CDR3 extends over 16 amino acids. V lost 3 bases and J lost 3, with 17 bases in between. The CDR3 spells CASSLEKTGSDTEAFF. CDR3 coding DNA: TGTGCCAGCAGTTTGGAGAAAACAGGGTCGGACACTGAAGCTTTCTTT.

The V gene is TRBV3-1 (or the pseudogene TRBV3-2), the J gene TRBJ2-7, with 7 bases lining up with TRBD2. The V gene end was trimmed by 1 base and the J gene end by 1 base; junction bases not matched to a gene: 4. The CDR3 has 15 amino acids. Germline CDR1 and CDR2: LGHDT and YNNKEL (reference sequence). CDR3 DNA: TGTGCCAGCAGCCAAGTGGCGGGGGTTTCCTACGAGCAGTACTTC. Protein: CASSQVAGVSYEQYF.